These 21 T cell receptor beta chains were all obtained from the same sample, sequenced in a study of blood T cell repertoires in COVID-19. Clones were sequenced by immunoSEQ multiplex PCR, and TCRdb holds only the in-frame ones, with some missing. There are about 56,000 clones in the sample; 55% to 80% occur only once, and more than 4.5% lies in the top ten. The source material was peripheral blood. The receptors were sampled from a woman aged 70-85 years with COVID-19, enrolled during active disease.

The V call is TRBV2, the J call TRBJ2-5; D is possibly TRBD1 (6 bases). V gave up 7 bases and J gave up 5 bases, with 8 bases separating them. The CDR3 is 11 amino acids. Germline CDR1 SNHLY, CDR2 FYNNEI. Written as DNA, the CDR3 is TGTGCCAGCACCCAGGGGGAGACCCAGTACTTC. Protein product: CASTQGETQYF.

This clone has a single count. Here the CDR3 reads CASVGGGRYEQYF. DNA of the CDR3: TGTGCCAGCGTAGGTGGGGGCCGGTACGAGCAGTACTTC. The chain employs TRBV11-2 and TRBJ2-7; D is perhaps TRBD1 (6 bases). The CDR3 extends over 13 amino acids. The V gene lost 8 bases and the J gene lost 4 bases, with 15 bases spanning the gap. From germline, CDR1 is SGHAT and CDR2 FQNNGV.

The gene calls are TRBV12-3 or TRBV12-4 and TRBJ2-5, with a weak D call TRBD1 (6 bases). The CDR3 contains 12 residues. The ends were cut back, 11 bases at V and 4 bases at J, with 14 bases in the middle. CDR3 region: CASGVGAETQYF. CDR3 in DNA: TGTGCCTCAGGGGTGGGAGCAGAGACCCAGTACTTC.

Many counts were recorded for this clone. The rearrangement links TRBV7-9 to TRBJ2-3; 12 nucleotides agree with TRBD2. Germline CDR1 is SEHNR and CDR2 is FQNEAQ (reference sequence). The trim removed 5 bases at V and 13 bases at J, leaving 7 bases unmatched. CDR3 length equals 13 residues. CDR3 amino acids: CASSVQTSGGEYF. The CDR3 DNA follows: TGTGCCAGCAGCGTACAGACTAGCGGGGGAGAGTATTTT.

The V and J genes are TRBV7-9 and TRBJ1-6, with 9 bases fitting TRBD1. CDR3 length: 17 amino acids. Germline assignment: CDR1 SEHNR and CDR2 FQNEAQ (reference sequence). The ends lost 4 bases at V and 11 bases at J; junction bases unmatched: 15. CDR3 nucleotide sequence: TGTGCCAGCAGCTCCGGGTGGGGGACAGGGAATTTCCCACCCCTCCACTTT. Encoded protein: CASSSGWGTGNFPPLHF.

This chain links TRBV6-1 with TRBJ2-7; D unclear. Germline V gene sequence: CDR1 MNHNS, CDR2 SASEGT. The CDR3 is 11 residues long. V lost 2 bases and J lost 3, with 2 bases in between. CDR3 coding DNA: TGTGCCAGCAGTGAACACTACGAGCAGTACTTC. It yields the protein CASSEHYEQYF.

The chain combines TRBV6-2 or TRBV6-3 with TRBJ2-4, with a tentative D call TRBD2 (5 bases). From germline, CDR1 is MNHEY and CDR2 SVGEGT. The CDR3 runs 14 residues. V dropped 5 bases and J dropped 12 bases, with 20 bases sitting between them. The CDR3 loop is CASSQLASLATQYF. In nucleotides, the CDR3 is TGTGCCAGCAGTCAGTTGGCTAGCCTAGCAACTCAGTACTTC.

J is TRBJ1-1 and V is TRBV15; D not resolved. There are 13 residues in the CDR3. V gave up 1 base and J gave up 7 bases, with 10 bases separating them. CDR1 is LNHNV and CDR2 is YYDKDF in the germline V gene (reference sequence). This CDR3 is CATSRVGPVEAFF. The CDR3 nucleotides read TGTGCCACCAGCAGAGTGGGCCCGGTTGAAGCTTTCTTT.

The chain couples TRBV5-1 to TRBJ1-2; D is unresolved. CDR1 and CDR2 from the germline V gene are SGHRS and YFSETQ. The V end was cut by 5 bases, the J end by 3 bases, with 8 bases between. The CDR3 length is 12 residues. This chain's CDR3 is CASRESDYGYTF. CDR3 DNA sequence: TGCGCCAGCAGGGAGTCGGACTATGGCTACACCTTC.

The chain is built from TRBV28 and TRBJ1-2; TRBD1 might be the D (5 bases). Germline assignment: CDR1 MDHEN and CDR2 SYDVKM. This CDR3 is built from 12 residues. Deletions cut 3 bases from V and 8 bases from J, with 10 bases between. The CDR3 nucleotides are TGTGCCAGCAGTTTCGGGACTAGAGGCTACACCTTC. It specifies CASSFGTRGYTF.

CDR3 protein: CASSYSVGGYAYGYTF. The CDR3 DNA reads as TGTGCCAGCAGTTACTCGGTTGGAGGTTATGCCTATGGCTACACCTTC. J is TRBJ1-2 and V is TRBV6-5; D uncertain. This CDR3 region has 16 residues. Germline loops: CDR1 MNHEY, CDR2 SVGAGI. V was pared by 0 bases and J by 4 bases, with 15 bases between.

This clone was found once. The genes are TRBV6-5 and TRBJ2-1; D not certain. The CDR3 sequence is 15 residues long. V shed 0 bases and J shed 2 bases, with 8 bases lying between them. Germline V lookup: CDR1 MNHEY, CDR2 SVGAGI. CDR3 in DNA: TGTGCCAGCAGTTACTCGGTAGCCCCCTACAATGAGCAGTTCTTC. Amino acid sequence: CASSYSVAPYNEQFF.

The genes are TRBV5-1 and TRBJ1-1; D is undetermined. V lost 5 bases, J lost 5 bases, and 16 bases lay in between. The CDR3 extends over 14 amino acids. Germline CDR1 reads SGHRS; CDR2 reads YFSETQ. This chain's CDR3 is CASRIGVGGTEAFF. The CDR3 bases are TGCGCCAGCAGAATCGGGGTAGGAGGTACTGAAGCTTTCTTT.

This clone was picked up one time. The chain joins TRBV4-2 to TRBJ2-2; TRBD2 agrees at 8 bases. CDR3 size: 12 residues. V lost 11 bases to trimming and J lost 7 bases; unmatched junction nucleotides: 6. Germline CDR1 and CDR2: LGHNA and YNFKEQ. Here the CDR3 reads CAGQRGHGELFF. DNA for the CDR3: TGTGCCGGGCAGCGGGGGCACGGGGAGCTGTTTTTT.

This chain connects TRBV11-3 to TRBJ2-7, with D unresolved. CDR1 and CDR2 from the germline V gene are SGHNT and YENEEA. V was trimmed by 5 bases and J by 0 bases, leaving 8 bases between them. The CDR3 runs 13 residues. The CDR3 nucleotides read TGTGCCAGCAGCCTAATGAGCTCCTACGAGCAGTACGTC. This codes for CASSLMSSYEQYV.

The V and J genes are TRBV11-3 and TRBJ1-1, with D unclear. There are 12 residues in the CDR3. CDR1 is SGHNT and CDR2 is YENEEA in the germline V gene. V gave up 1 base and J gave up 5 bases, with 5 bases separating them. The CDR3 sequence: CASSLGRTEAFF. CDR3 coding DNA: TGTGCCAGCAGCTTAGGGAGGACTGAAGCTTTCTTT. Full variable domain (missing parts from reference TRBV11-3 and TRBJ1-1): EAGVVQSPRYKIIEKKQPVAFWCNPISGHNTLYWYLQNLGQGPELLIRYENEEAVDDSQLPKDRFSAERLKGVDSTLKIQPAELGDSAVYLCASSLGRTEAFFGQGTRLTVV.

This clone was counted once. The rearrangement uses TRBV7-2 and TRBJ2-3; D is perhaps TRBD1 (6 bases). Germline V gene sequence: CDR1 SGHTA, CDR2 FQGNSA. V was trimmed by 4 bases and J by 0 bases, leaving 11 bases between them. The CDR3 extends over 15 amino acids. CDR3 bases: TGTGCCAGCAGCTACCCAGGGGTTAGCACAGATACGCAGTATTTT. Its protein is CASSYPGVSTDTQYF.

V gene TRBV29-1 combines with J gene TRBJ2-3; 7 positions agree with TRBD2. The germline gives CDR1 SQVTM, CDR2 ANQGSEA. The junction had 7 bases not matched to a gene; V was cut back by 1 base and J by 6 bases. This CDR3 has 14 residues. The CDR3 sequence is CSVEAAGVLDTQYF. The CDR3 bases are TGCAGCGTTGAAGCTGCGGGAGTTCTCGATACGCAGTATTTT.

The chain is built from TRBV7-6 and TRBJ1-6, with 11 bases fitting TRBD1. The CDR3 has 18 residues. V was pared by 3 bases and J by 4 bases, with 8 bases of the junction left unmatched. CDR1 is SGHVS, CDR2 FNYEAQ, per germline. The CDR3 sequence: CASSFGRDRGEYNSPLHF. CDR3 nucleotide sequence: TGTGCCAGCAGCTTTGGAAGGGACAGGGGGGAATATAATTCACCCCTCCACTTT.

The gene calls are TRBV7-9 and TRBJ1-1; 10 bases match TRBD1. There are 15 residues in the CDR3. V was pared by 5 bases and J by 4 bases, with 7 bases of the junction left unmatched. CDR1 and CDR2 (germline): SEHNR, FQNEAQ (reference sequence). The CDR3 reads CASSLRDRGSTEAFF. The CDR3 coding sequence is TGTGCCAGCAGCCTCAGGGACAGGGGATCCACTGAAGCTTTCTTT.

This clone was seen more than once but under ten times. This chain connects TRBV13 to TRBJ1-2, with D tentatively TRBD1 (5 bases). Per germline, CDR1 PRHDT and CDR2 FYEKMQ (reference sequence). This CDR3 contains 17 residues. V lost 5 bases to trimming and J lost 0 bases, with 19 bases between them. This CDR3 reads CASSTQLGHLPNYGYTF. CDR3 sequence (DNA): TGTGCCAGCAGCACCCAACTCGGACACCTCCCTAACTATGGCTACACCTTC. Based on the CDR3 plus reference TRBV13 and TRBJ1-2, the full variable domain is AAGVIQSPRHLIKEKRETATLKCYPIPRHDTVYWYQQGPGQDPQFLISFYEKMQSDKGSIPDRFSAQQFSDYHSELNMSSLELGDSALYFCASSTQLGHLPNYGYTFGSGTRLTVV.